This TCR beta chain appears in the sequencing data of a study of blood T cells in healthy people across ages (dated by TCRdb to between 2014 and 2017). About the full investigation: In model experiments, template switching captured roughly one uniquely barcoded TCR beta cDNA molecule for every two T cells. The donors were split into four age groups: young (average around 15 years), middle-aged (roughly 40), aged (around 67) and long-lived (more than 80). Using deep sequencing normalized with unique cDNA molecular identifiers, the study measured how TCR beta repertoire diversity changes with age. To avoid experimental bias, donors of different ages were distributed randomly across sequencing lanes. Two additional independent replicas of 1 million unique cDNA reads from the same blood draw were analyzed for two donors (one aged 18 to 30 and one aged 80 or older). Summary of the overall study and its limitations: Compared with the aged group, more naive CD4+ T cells, fewer expanded clones and increased TCR diversity were shown by the long-lived group, suggesting age selection. There was a strong correlation between observed TCR beta diversity and the percentage of naive T cells measured by flow cytometry. The CMV infection status of donors was not known, potentially confounding age-related changes in expanded clonotypes. Since profiling was done on bulk unsorted PBMCs, naive and antigen-experienced compartments could not be conclusively compared. Estimates of total diversity from one million sequenced T cells were regarded as lower bounds and underestimates. As age increased, observed TCR beta diversity per million T cells dropped in a roughly linear way, and a significant reduction was already evident by age 40.

The donors were some 36 Caucasian individuals from Russia, aged roughly 6 to 100 years, who were systemically healthy. Each donor gave ten milliliters of peripheral blood, collected into EDTA-treated Vacutainer tubes. Ficoll-Paque density-gradient centrifugation was used to isolate PBMCs, with at least 7 million obtained per sample. Total RNA was extracted from PBMCs with Trizol reagent, with at least 5.5 micrograms obtained per sample. For every donor, an aliquot of PBMCs went through flow cytometry to measure the percentages of naive CD45RAhigh/CD27high T cells. The CDR3 spans 13 residues, from the cysteine through the phenylalanine. Only CDR3 DNA is held: 39 bases, read in frame from base 1. Based on the germline V gene (reference sequence), the CDR1 and CDR2 sequences are SEHNR and FQNEAQ. Trimming removed 5 bases from V and 8 bases from J, leaving 15 bases between the germline ends. This clonotype has only a few counts. This clone's antigen is unknown. Base qualities are not at hand, and no much larger clone is one base apart.

Library preparation used 5' RACE. A second PCR of 7 to 11 cycles was run with a J-beta primer mix and a sample-barcoded 5' primer. A template-switch 5' adaptor carrying 12 random nucleotides introduced a unique molecular identifier onto each TCR beta cDNA molecule. Each sample yielded at least 2.5 million CDR3-containing paired-end reads. All of the RNA was converted into first-strand cDNA using the Mint cDNA synthesis kit, with a TRBC-specific oligonucleotide serving as the primer. All cDNA was treated with uracil-DNA glycosylase and then went through a first 18-cycle PCR with the universal primers M1SS and BC2_uni_R. The paper's processing steps were these. Normalization of each sample was performed by random selection of 1 million high-quality reads, each carrying a distinct molecular identifier. Instead of being binned into consensus sequences, reads with shared molecular identifiers were discarded. MiTCR, set to a Q25 quality threshold and the strictest error-elimination algorithm, was used for CDR3 identification, clonotype clustering and error correction. Lower-bound total TCR beta diversity was estimated with a nonparametric unseen species model using Euler transformation. TCRdb reanalyzed the raw reads on its own, using fastp at Q25 for trimming and MiXCR for clone calling, and kept in-frame beta chains. Rows with a matching CDR3 protein are joined into one entry that keeps the most common DNA and genes. Clone size and V and J calls follow TCRdb, not the original study. Counted in this sample were around 1,800,000 distinct CDR3 sequences; roughly two fifths of them appeared once. The ten largest make up 23% of the sample.

The chain uses TRBV7-9 and TRBJ1-2; the D segment could be TRBD1, given 6 matching bases. The sample taken for sequencing was blood. This TCR came from a human donor in good health. The nucleotide sequence is TGTGCCAGCAGCCTCGGATCAGGGGTGGGCTACACCTTC. It encodes CASSLGSGVGYTF.